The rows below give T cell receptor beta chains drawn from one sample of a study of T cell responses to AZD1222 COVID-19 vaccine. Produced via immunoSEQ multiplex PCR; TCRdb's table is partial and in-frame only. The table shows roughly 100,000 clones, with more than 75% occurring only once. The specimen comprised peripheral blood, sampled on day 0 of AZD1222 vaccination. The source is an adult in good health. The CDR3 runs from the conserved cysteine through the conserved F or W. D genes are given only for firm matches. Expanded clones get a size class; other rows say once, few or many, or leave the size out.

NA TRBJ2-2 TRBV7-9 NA CASSLASLALPPGELFF
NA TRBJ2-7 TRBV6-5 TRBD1 CASSRTGRHEQYF
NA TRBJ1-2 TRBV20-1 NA CSARDPPRYTF
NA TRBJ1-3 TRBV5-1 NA CASSLITGDSGNTIYF
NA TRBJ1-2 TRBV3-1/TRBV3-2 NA CASSPDRSGGYTF
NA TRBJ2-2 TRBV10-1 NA CASSDAGTNTGELFF
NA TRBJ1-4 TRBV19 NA CASRQGRSNEKLFF
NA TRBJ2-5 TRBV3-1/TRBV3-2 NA CASSQSLVTQETQYF
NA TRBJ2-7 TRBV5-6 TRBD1 CASSLPGTDSYEQYF
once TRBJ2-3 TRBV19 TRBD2 CASSWTSGGAPDTQYF
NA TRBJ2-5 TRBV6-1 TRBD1 CASSDPTPGGRETQYF
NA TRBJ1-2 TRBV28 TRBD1 CASSSLPGQGAFTF
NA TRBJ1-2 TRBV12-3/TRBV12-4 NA CASSLGQGYTF
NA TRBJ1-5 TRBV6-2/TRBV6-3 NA CASSSTENQPQHF
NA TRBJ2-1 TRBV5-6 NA CASSRQWDTYNEQFF
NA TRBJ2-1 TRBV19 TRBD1 CASSIVGTGHNEQFF
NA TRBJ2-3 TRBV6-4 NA CASSTDGSTDTQYF
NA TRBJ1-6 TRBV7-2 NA CASSSGANSPLHF
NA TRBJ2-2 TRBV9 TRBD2 CASSDNTGTSGNTGELFF
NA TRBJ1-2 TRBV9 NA CASSPAGGNFGYTF
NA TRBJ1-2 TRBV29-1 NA CSAPVGRVGGYTF
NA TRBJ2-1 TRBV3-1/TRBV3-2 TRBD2 CASSQAVAGGLNEQFF
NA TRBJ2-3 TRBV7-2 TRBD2 CASSLVASGGWDTQYF